These 25 T cell receptor beta chains originate from one sample sequenced in a study of response to subunit inactivated influenza vaccine. MiXCR, run by TCRdb on the RT-PCR reads, gives a single entry per CDR3 protein. The repertoire holds around 170,000 distinct CDR3 sequences, with about 10% as singletons. This sample comprised CD8+ T cells sorted from PBMCs, obtained less than 30 months after vaccination. The receptors here all came from a man aged 50 to 75 who received an inactivated influenza vaccine.

The table lists this clonotype with many counts. The chain carries TRBV7-8 and TRBJ2-5, with a tentative D call TRBD1 (5 bases). There are 15 residues in the CDR3. The germline V gene encodes CDR1 SGHVS and CDR2 FQNEAQ. V was pared by 2 bases and J by 4 bases, with 14 bases between. The CDR3, as DNA: TGTGCCAGCAGCTTATCCGAAGGGGTGGGAGAGACCCAGTACTTC. Protein product: CASSLSEGVGETQYF.

In the case of this clonotype: A much larger clonotype is one base distant, so this may be a read error. The V call is TRBV5-1, the J call TRBJ2-7; D is possibly TRBD2 (6 bases). V was shortened by 5 bases and J by 1 base, with 7 bases between the two germline ends. Looked up from germline, CDR1 is SGHRS and CDR2 is YFSETQ. The CDR3 spans 12 residues. CDR3 DNA sequence: TGCGCCAGCAGGCGGGATTCCTACGAGCAGTACTTC. Translation gives CASRRDSYEQYF. The complete variable domain, with remaining parts taken from reference TRBV5-1 and TRBJ2-7, reads KAGVTQTPRYLIKTRGQQVTLSCSPISGHRSVSWYQQTPGQGLQFLFEYFSETQRNKGNFPGRFSGRQFSNSRSEMNVSTLELGDSALYLCASRRDSYEQYFGPGTRLTVT.

This clonotype was seen only a few times. The rearrangement joins TRBV5-1 to TRBJ1-2, with TRBD1 matching over 9 bases. Germline CDR1 and CDR2: SGHRS and YFSETQ. The V segment lost 4 bases and the J segment 4 bases; nucleotides outside the gene matches: 8. The CDR3 runs to 15 residues. The CDR3 region has the DNA TGCGCCAGCAGCACCAGGGGACAGGGTGGCTATGGCTACACCTTC. It translates to CASSTRGQGGYGYTF.

This clonotype was counted between two and nine times. The gene calls are TRBV15 and TRBJ2-2; the match to TRBD2 covers 10 bases. The germline V gene has CDR1 LNHNV and CDR2 YYDKDF (reference sequence). The CDR3 has 15 amino acids. With V trimmed by 6 bases and J by 4 bases, 5 bases remained unmatched. CDR3: CATSRTSGVTGELFF. CDR3 nucleotides: TGTGCCACCAGTCGGACTAGCGGAGTCACCGGGGAGCTGTTTTTT.

This clonotype has a handful of counts. This chain links TRBV19 with TRBJ2-3, with 7 nucleotides matching TRBD1. The CDR3 extends over 14 amino acids. Germline V gene lookup returns CDR1 LNHDA and CDR2 SQIVND (reference sequence). V dropped 3 bases and J dropped 4; count of bases not matched to a gene: 4. The CDR3 bases are TGTGCCAGTAGTATTCTTACAGGGGCAGATACGCAGTATTTT. The encoded protein is CASSILTGADTQYF.

In this sample, this clonotype turned up a few times. The V and J genes are TRBV6-5 and TRBJ2-1, with D uncertain. Per germline, CDR1 MNHEY and CDR2 SVGAGI. V dropped 2 bases and J dropped 6 bases, with 14 bases sitting between them. The CDR3 contains 15 residues. CDR3 nucleotides: TGTGCCAGCAGTTACGGTTTGGTGGGGTCCAATGAGCAGTTCTTC. Residues: CASSYGLVGSNEQFF.

This chain joins TRBV5-1 and TRBJ1-5; 7 nucleotides align to TRBD1. The trim removed 4 bases at V and 5 bases at J, leaving 15 bases unmatched. The germline gives CDR1 SGHRS, CDR2 YFSETQ. This CDR3 comprises 17 residues. CDR3 sequence reads: CASSLLEGGGRYQPQHF. CDR3 in DNA: TGCGCCAGCAGCCTCCTGGAAGGAGGGGGCCGTTATCAGCCCCAGCATTTT.

The table lists this clonotype with a few counts. This chain links TRBV10-3 with TRBJ1-5; D gene unclear. The V gene lost 0 bases and the J gene lost 5 bases, with 17 bases spanning the gap. The CDR3 totals 17 residues. CDR1 ENHRY and CDR2 SYGVKD come from the germline V gene. CDR3 in amino acids: CAISESSEVSWDQPQHF. The CDR3 DNA is TGTGCCATCAGTGAGTCATCAGAAGTTTCTTGGGATCAGCCCCAGCATTTT.

This clonotype was found a few times. The chain couples TRBV19 to TRBJ1-5; no clear D. The CDR3 has 15 amino acids. Germline V lookup: CDR1 LNHDA, CDR2 SQIVND (reference sequence). V lost 5 bases, J lost 0 bases, and 11 bases lay in between. This CDR3 is CASSAQPYSNQPQHF. The CDR3 DNA reads as TGTGCCAGTAGTGCACAGCCTTATAGCAATCAGCCCCAGCATTTT. Filled out from reference TRBV19 and TRBJ1-5, the complete variable domain reads DGGITQSPKYLFRKEGQNVTLSCEQNLNHDAMYWYRQDPGQGLRLIYYSQIVNDFQKGDIAEGYSVSREKKESFPLTVTSAQKNPTAFYLCASSAQPYSNQPQHFGDGTRLSIL.

The rearrangement links TRBV15 to TRBJ1-2; D is unclear. Trimming removed 0 bases from V and 0 bases from J, with 8 bases in between. Germline V gives CDR1 LNHNV, CDR2 YYDKDF (reference sequence). The CDR3 sequence is 15 residues long. The CDR3 loop reads CATSRDTATNYGYTF. Written as DNA, the CDR3 is TGTGCCACCAGCAGAGATACAGCAACTAACTATGGCTACACCTTC.

This clonotype showed up many times. The rearrangement uses TRBV20-1 and TRBJ2-7; D is undetermined. The CDR3 covers 11 residues. The germline V gene encodes CDR1 DFQATT and CDR2 SNEGSKA (reference sequence). V was trimmed by 3 bases and J by 3 bases, leaving 6 bases between them. CDR3 coding DNA: TGCAGTGCTAGGTTTGGCTACGAGCAGTACTTC. As protein: CSARFGYEQYF.

This chain joins TRBV3-1 and TRBJ2-3; D is possibly TRBD1 or TRBD2 (5 bases each). CDR3 size: 15 residues. The V gene's germline CDR1 is LGHDT and CDR2 YNNKEL (reference sequence). V dropped 4 bases and J dropped 3 bases, with 14 bases sitting between them. The CDR3, as DNA: TGTGCCAGCAGCCCATTAACGGGACCGACAGATACGCAGTATTTT. Translation gives CASSPLTGPTDTQYF.

This clonotype was counted a few times. The chain couples TRBV20-1 to TRBJ2-7; 7 positions agree with TRBD2. V shed 2 bases, J shed 6 bases, and the junction held 7 bases outside the gene matches. This CDR3 has 13 amino acids. Per germline, CDR1 DFQATT and CDR2 SNEGSKA (reference sequence). The CDR3 coding sequence is TGCAGTGCTAGACTCGGCGGACTAGGCGAGCAGTACTTC. It codes for CSARLGGLGEQYF.

This clonotype was seen repeatedly, ten times or more. The rearrangement joins TRBV6-5 to TRBJ2-2; possibly TRBD2 for D (6 bases). This CDR3 is built from 14 residues. Germline CDR1 is MNHEY and CDR2 is SVGAGI. V lost 3 bases and J 1 base, leaving 6 bases between the germline ends. The CDR3, as DNA: TGTGCCAGCAGTTATAGCGGGAACACCGGGGAGCTGTTTTTT. Its protein product is CASSYSGNTGELFF.

This clonotype was seen ten or more times. The chain carries TRBV20-1 and TRBJ1-2; D unresolved. CDR3 size: 14 residues. Germline V gene sequence: CDR1 DFQATT, CDR2 SNEGSKA (reference sequence). V was cut by 6 bases and J by 1 base, with 15 bases left in between. The CDR3 DNA follows: TGCAGTGCCGACAAACTATATGTTAACTATGGCTACACCTTC. It translates to CSADKLYVNYGYTF.

Ten or more counts support this clonotype. The chain uses TRBV7-9 and TRBJ2-2; TRBD1 matches 10 bases. CDR1 and CDR2 (germline): SEHNR, FQNEAQ (reference sequence). The CDR3 has 16 amino acids. Trimming removed 3 bases from V and 0 bases from J; junction bases left unmatched: 1. The CDR3 DNA sequence: TGTGCCAGCAGCTTTGGACAGGGGGCGAACACCGGGGAGCTGTTTTTT. Translation gives CASSFGQGANTGELFF.

This clonotype was counted many times. The CDR3 sequence is CASSRTGVSTDTQYF. DNA for the CDR3: TGTGCCAGCAGCCGGACAGGAGTCAGCACAGATACGCAGTATTTT. The chain links TRBV12-3 or TRBV12-4 to TRBJ2-3, with 7 bases that match TRBD1. The CDR3 covers 15 residues. Losses at the gene ends were 6 bases for V and 0 bases for J; bases not matched to a gene: 6.

This rearrangement joins TRBV7-9 to TRBJ1-1; D gene unclear. CDR1 and CDR2 (germline): SEHNR, FQNEAQ (reference sequence). Between the trimmed V and J ends, which lost 1 base and 6 bases, there was a span of 9 bases. This CDR3 has 13 residues. CDR3 nucleotide sequence: TGTGCCAGCAGCTTAGGCTACGGGGCTGAAGCTTTCTTT. Translating gives CASSLGYGAEAFF.

This clonotype has only a few counts. V gene TRBV20-1 combines with J gene TRBJ2-1; 13 bases align to TRBD2. J was trimmed by 9 bases and V by 4 bases; bases with no gene match: 12. CDR3 length equals 16 residues. Germline CDR1 DFQATT, CDR2 SNEGSKA (reference sequence). The CDR3 loop reads CSATQTTSGGAGEQFF. Written as DNA, the CDR3 is TGCAGTGCTACCCAGACTACTAGCGGGGGGGCTGGTGAGCAGTTCTTC.

This chain joins TRBV27 and TRBJ2-7; TRBD1 is a possible D gene (7 bases). Germline V gene data show CDR1 as MNHEY and CDR2 as SMNVEV (reference sequence). V lost 7 bases, J lost 7 bases, and 17 bases lay in between. The CDR3 has 13 amino acids. The CDR3 sequence: CASTPGGSGEQYF. In DNA form, the CDR3 reads TGTGCCAGCACCCCAGGGGGGAGCGGGGAGCAGTACTTC.

The table lists this clonotype with a few counts. This chain joins TRBV5-6 and TRBJ2-2; D remains ambiguous. Germline V gene sequence: CDR1 SGHDT, CDR2 YYEEEE. CDR3 length: 15 residues. V was pared by 2 bases and J by 0 bases, with 8 bases between. CDR3 in amino acids: CASSFTTSNTGELFF. CDR3 coding DNA: TGTGCCAGCAGCTTTACAACATCGAACACCGGGGAGCTGTTTTTT.

This clonotype was picked up one time. The chain uses TRBV7-8 and TRBJ2-7, with 10 bases matching TRBD1. This CDR3 region has 16 residues. Per germline, CDR1 SGHVS and CDR2 FQNEAQ. V was clipped by 6 bases and J by 3 bases; unmatched bases: 11. CDR3 bases: TGTGCCAGCAGTCTTATGACAGGGGGCGCGATCTACGAGCAGTACTTC. Protein product: CASSLMTGGAIYEQYF.

The rearrangement joins TRBV2 to TRBJ2-1; D gene unclear. The CDR3 sequence is 13 residues long. The germline gives CDR1 SNHLY, CDR2 FYNNEI. V lost 4 bases and J 4 bases, leaving 8 bases between the germline ends. CDR3 bases: TGTGCCAGCAGTGGGGTCAGTTACAATGAGCAGTTCTTC. Its protein is CASSGVSYNEQFF.

This clonotype was found a few times. The chain carries TRBV27 and TRBJ2-7; 7 nucleotides align to TRBD1. V dropped 3 bases and J dropped 3; count of bases not matched to a gene: 8. Germline CDR1 is MNHEY and CDR2 is SMNVEV (reference sequence). The CDR3 runs 15 residues. The CDR3 DNA follows: TGTGCCAGCAGTTTTGACGGGACAGCGTACTACGAGCAGTACTTC. The encoded protein is CASSFDGTAYYEQYF.

This rearrangement joins TRBV5-6 to TRBJ2-1; D is unclear. The germline gives CDR1 SGHDT, CDR2 YYEEEE. V was clipped by 0 bases and J by 6 bases, with 7 bases between them. This CDR3 has 13 amino acids. The CDR3, as DNA: TGTGCCAGCAGCTTGGGACTCCTCAATGAGCAGTTCTTC. Protein sequence: CASSLGLLNEQFF.